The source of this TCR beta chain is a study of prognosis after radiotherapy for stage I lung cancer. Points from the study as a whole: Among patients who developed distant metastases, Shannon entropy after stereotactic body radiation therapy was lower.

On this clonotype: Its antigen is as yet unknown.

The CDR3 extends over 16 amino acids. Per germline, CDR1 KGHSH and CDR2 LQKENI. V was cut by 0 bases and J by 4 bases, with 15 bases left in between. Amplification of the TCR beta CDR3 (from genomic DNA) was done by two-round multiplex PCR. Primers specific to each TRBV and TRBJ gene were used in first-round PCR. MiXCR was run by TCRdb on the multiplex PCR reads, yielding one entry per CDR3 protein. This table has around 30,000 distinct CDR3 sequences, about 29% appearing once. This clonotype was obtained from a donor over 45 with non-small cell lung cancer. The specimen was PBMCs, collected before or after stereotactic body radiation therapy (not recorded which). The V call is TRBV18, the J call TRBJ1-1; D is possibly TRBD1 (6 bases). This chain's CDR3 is CASSPPTGVAGTEAFF. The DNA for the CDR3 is TGTGCCAGCTCACCACCGACAGGAGTGGCCGGCACTGAAGCTTTCTTT.